Listed below are T cell receptor beta chains from one sample, sequenced in a study of T cells in localized non-small cell lung cancer. Clones were read by immunoSEQ multiplex PCR, and TCRdb kept only the in-frame ones, dropping some. The sample lists roughly 84,000 clones; 88% were seen once. This sample comprised peripheral blood, obtained before any cancer treatment. The receptor set was obtained from a woman aged 35-70 years with stage I squamous cell lung carcinoma. CDR3s leave out the opening cysteine and the closing phenylalanine or tryptophan. The order of the fields is clone size, CDR3 length, V gene, J gene, CDR3 protein. A row's size may be missing; if present it is once, few, many or a size class.

-	12	TRBV4-1	TRBJ2-4	ASSQALAKNIQY
-	13	TRBV10-3	TRBJ1-4	AISDTDLRNEKLF
-	13	TRBV9	TRBJ2-3	ASSVAGGSTDTQY
-	12	TRBV6-1	TRBJ1-1	ASRKDRLNTEAF
few	19	TRBV30	TRBJ1-1	ACLLPPRRTGRAFLRTEAF
-	13	TRBV7-2	TRBJ1-2	ASSRNTGDIYGYT
-	17	TRBV7-8	TRBJ2-4	ASSLHQRLAGDEGNIQY
-	13	TRBV5-1	TRBJ2-7	ASSLVAGGPGEQY
-	11	TRBV13	TRBJ2-7	ASTPGPPYEQY
few	12	TRBV29-1	TRBJ2-3	SVTSRGDSDTQY
-	14	TRBV5-1	TRBJ1-4	ASSLYGTGGNEKLF
-	14	TRBV6-6	TRBJ1-6	ASSPQSRATGSPLH
-	14	TRBV18	TRBJ1-2	ASSRGGGAANYGYT
once	12	TRBV18	TRBJ2-7	ASSPPSQTYEQY
-	9	TRBV11-2	TRBJ1-1	ASSFDTEAF
-	13	TRBV21-1	TRBJ2-5	ASSSPGRFQETQY
once	11	TRBV9	TRBJ1-1	ASSPRGDGEAF
-	14	TRBV18	TRBJ1-6	ASSLAGHKSGSPLH
-	11	TRBV10-1	TRBJ2-1	ASSGRDLREQF
-	12	TRBV7-3	TRBJ1-1	ASTVIDRVPEAF
-	13	TRBV5-6	TRBJ2-2	ASSLRRGGTGELF
-	14	TRBV9	TRBJ2-1	ASSVGGGAAYNEQF
-	10	TRBV10-1	TRBJ2-1	ASSEFQQGEF
-	16	TRBV7-3	TRBJ2-6	ASSPLDRGRAGANVLT
few	10	TRBV25-1	TRBJ1-3	ASSDWGNTIY
-	13	TRBV5-1	TRBJ1-4	ASSLAPGAGEKLF
once	13	TRBV6-6	TRBJ1-6	ASREPGTGGSPLH
-	14	TRBV4-1	TRBJ2-2	ASSTMAGANTGELF
-	14	TRBV11-1	TRBJ1-1	ASSLRAGHGNTEAF
-	14	TRBV7-3	TRBJ2-1	ASSPLAGGTGNEQF
-	12	TRBV7-6	TRBJ2-5	ASSNGAGQETQY
-	13	TRBV9	TRBJ1-2	ASTHGEGADYGYT
once	12	TRBV7-9	TRBJ1-1	ASSDDAANTEAF
once	13	TRBV19	TRBJ2-5	ASSIARDGRETQY
-	12	TRBV4-1	TRBJ1-1	ASSQDDRVTEAF
-	12	TRBV10-3	TRBJ1-5	AISPDGSRQPQH
-	13	TRBV5-5	TRBJ1-2	ASSLGAGGSYGYT
-	14	TRBV7-2	TRBJ2-5	ASSSPAHGGYETQY
-	15	TRBV7-9	TRBJ2-1	ASSRIGDSSSKHEQF
-	14	TRBV19	TRBJ1-5	ASSVYRGRSNQPQH
-	12	TRBV10-2	TRBJ1-1	ASSVQGMNTEAF
-	15	TRBV5-3	TRBJ1-6	ARSLSHSRALNSPLH
-	9	TRBV29-1	TRBJ2-1	SGEGYNEQF
-	12	TRBV10-1	TRBJ1-6	ASSSAGVGSPLH
-	10	TRBV18	TRBJ2-3	ASSPRTDTQY
-	12	TRBV18	TRBJ1-2	ASSPGTGIYGYT
-	12	TRBV15	TRBJ2-7	ATSGSRGSYEQY
-	13	TRBV6-5	TRBJ1-1	ASRTGGAREPEAF
-	11	TRBV30	TRBJ2-7	AWSVLTGYEQY
medium-sized	12	TRBV27	TRBJ2-7	ASSMGQKANEQY
-	10	TRBV14	TRBJ1-2	ASSQDRIGYT
-	16	TRBV14	TRBJ2-6	ASSQGGAGASGANVLT
-	13	TRBV19	TRBJ1-5	ASSTTEPSNQPQH
-	13	TRBV6-5	TRBJ1-2	ASRPPTGGIYGYT
-	12	TRBV10-3	-	AIALDSKTYEQY
-	12	TRBV4-1	TRBJ1-6	ASSQIPDNSPLH
-	15	TRBV7-9	TRBJ2-7	ASSTGTSGVPPYEQY
once	12	TRBV11-3	TRBJ2-1	ASSLDRGGNEQF
-	12	TRBV27	TRBJ2-1	ASSFSPGAGEQF
-	12	TRBV5-1	TRBJ1-2	ASSLAGQVEGYT